The rows below give T cell receptor beta chains drawn from one sample of a study of blood T cell repertoires in COVID-19. Assay used: immunoSEQ multiplex PCR; TCRdb lists only in-frame clones, some missing. The sample gives approximately 200,000 clones, around nine tenths of which show up once; less than 1.5% is in the top ten. What was sequenced was peripheral blood. The receptors were gathered from a young man with acute or convalescent COVID-19. Both conserved end residues are part of each CDR3. D genes are given only for firm matches. Clone sizes are given selectively: once, few, many, or a class where the clone is expanded.

v_gene: TRBV5-4; abundance: -; d_gene: -; j_gene: TRBJ2-5; CDR3nt: TGTGCCAGCACCCAAGACAGTTTTAAAGAGACCCAGTACTTC; CDR3aa: CASTQDSFKETQYF
v_gene: TRBV18; abundance: -; d_gene: TRBD1; j_gene: TRBJ1-1; CDR3nt: TGTGCCAGCTCACCTCCGACAGGGGAGGGCACTGAAGCTTTCTTT; CDR3aa: CASSPPTGEGTEAFF
v_gene: TRBV7-3; abundance: once; d_gene: -; j_gene: TRBJ1-2; CDR3nt: TGTGCCAGCAGCTTAAACAGGGACTATGGCTACACCTTC; CDR3aa: CASSLNRDYGYTF
v_gene: TRBV7-6; abundance: once; d_gene: -; j_gene: TRBJ1-2; CDR3nt: TGTGCCAGCAGCTTCCCCGGGAGGGAAGGCTACACCTTC; CDR3aa: CASSFPGREGYTF
v_gene: TRBV27; abundance: -; d_gene: -; j_gene: TRBJ2-3; CDR3nt: TGTGCCACCTCCTCGGCCGTTGGAGGTCTGTTCACAGATACGCAGTATTTT; CDR3aa: CATSSAVGGLFTDTQYF
v_gene: TRBV19; abundance: -; d_gene: -; j_gene: TRBJ1-5; CDR3nt: TGTGCCAAACTGGCTGCAGCGCACAATCAGCCCCAGCATTTT; CDR3aa: CAKLAAAHNQPQHF
v_gene: TRBV13; abundance: -; d_gene: -; j_gene: TRBJ1-2; CDR3nt: TGTGCCAGCAGCTTAGGCCGGCGGGGATCGGGCTACACCTTC; CDR3aa: CASSLGRRGSGYTF
v_gene: TRBV5-5; abundance: -; d_gene: TRBD1; j_gene: TRBJ1-3; CDR3nt: TGTGCCAGCAGCCGGGAGGACAGGGCTGGAAACACCATATATTTT; CDR3aa: CASSREDRAGNTIYF
v_gene: TRBV7-9; abundance: -; d_gene: -; j_gene: TRBJ2-3; CDR3nt: TGTGCAGTCCTAGGGGAAGATACGCAGTATTTT; CDR3aa: CAVLGEDTQYF
v_gene: TRBV18; abundance: -; d_gene: -; j_gene: TRBJ1-5; CDR3nt: TGTGCCAGCTCACCACTGGTGGCTAGCAATCAGCCCCAGCATTTT; CDR3aa: CASSPLVASNQPQHF
v_gene: TRBV5-4; abundance: -; d_gene: TRBD1; j_gene: TRBJ1-2; CDR3nt: TGTGCCAGCAGCTTGGCAGGGGGCTGGTATGGCTACACCTTC; CDR3aa: CASSLAGGWYGYTF
v_gene: TRBV3-1/TRBV3-2; abundance: -; d_gene: -; j_gene: TRBJ1-1; CDR3nt: TGTGCCAGCAGCCAAGTGTGGCAGGGTGAAGCTTTCTTT; CDR3aa: CASSQVWQGEAFF
v_gene: TRBV2; abundance: -; d_gene: -; j_gene: TRBJ1-2; CDR3nt: TGTGCCAGCACCCAGGGACTGAGATATGGCTACACCTTC; CDR3aa: CASTQGLRYGYTF
v_gene: TRBV14; abundance: -; d_gene: -; j_gene: TRBJ1-6; CDR3nt: TGTGCCAGCAGCCAAACAGACAATAATAATTCACCCCTCCACTTT; CDR3aa: CASSQTDNNNSPLHF
v_gene: TRBV12-3/TRBV12-4; abundance: -; d_gene: TRBD1; j_gene: TRBJ1-6; CDR3nt: TGTGCCAGCAGTTGGACAGGGAATTCACCCCTCCACTTT; CDR3aa: CASSWTGNSPLHF
v_gene: TRBV15; abundance: -; d_gene: -; j_gene: TRBJ2-5; CDR3nt: TGTGCCACCAGCAGAGATTCGGAGACCCAGTACTTC; CDR3aa: CATSRDSETQYF
v_gene: TRBV21-1; abundance: few; d_gene: -; j_gene: TRBJ1-1; CDR3nt: TGTGCCAGCAGCAAAGTGCGGGGGCGCGGCACTGAAGCTTTCTTT; CDR3aa: CASSKVRGRGTEAFF
v_gene: TRBV11-2; abundance: -; d_gene: TRBD2; j_gene: TRBJ2-5; CDR3nt: TGTGCCAGCAGCGGAGTGGTGGGACAGACACTAGCGGGGTCAAAAACCCAGTACTTC; CDR3aa: CASSGVVGQTLAGSKTQYF
v_gene: TRBV30; abundance: -; d_gene: -; j_gene: TRBJ1-4; CDR3nt: TGTGCCTGGAGAAAAAACGGTGTCGACAGGTCCGCAACTAATGAAAAACTGTTTTTT; CDR3aa: CAWRKNGVDRSATNEKLFF
v_gene: TRBV7-2; abundance: -; d_gene: -; j_gene: TRBJ2-3; CDR3nt: TGTGCCAGCCTACGTGACTCGAGCACAGATACGCAGTATTTT; CDR3aa: CASLRDSSTDTQYF
v_gene: TRBV11-2; abundance: -; d_gene: TRBD1; j_gene: TRBJ1-4; CDR3nt: TGTGCCAGCAGCTTTCTCAGGGGGCGCGGAAATGAAAAACTGTTTTTT; CDR3aa: CASSFLRGRGNEKLFF
v_gene: TRBV24-1; abundance: -; d_gene: -; j_gene: TRBJ2-3; CDR3nt: TGTGCCACCAGTGATTTGCTGGCGACTAGCACAGATACGCAGTATTTT; CDR3aa: CATSDLLATSTDTQYF
v_gene: TRBV15; abundance: -; d_gene: -; j_gene: TRBJ1-1; CDR3nt: TGTGCCACCAGCAGGTGGGGGGGGCAGAACACTGAAGCTTTCTTT; CDR3aa: CATSRWGGQNTEAFF
v_gene: TRBV5-1; abundance: -; d_gene: TRBD2; j_gene: TRBJ2-1; CDR3nt: TGCGCCAGCAGCTTGGGAGCGTTAGCGGGGGGAAAGAATGAGCAGTTCTTC; CDR3aa: CASSLGALAGGKNEQFF
v_gene: TRBV10-3; abundance: -; d_gene: -; j_gene: TRBJ2-5; CDR3nt: TGTGCCATCAGTGAGAGTATACTAGCTGGGGAGACCCAGTACTTC; CDR3aa: CAISESILAGETQYF
v_gene: TRBV25-1; abundance: -; d_gene: TRBD2; j_gene: TRBJ2-1; CDR3nt: TGTGCCAGCAGTGAATCCGGGACTAGCGGGAAAAGTGAGCAGTTCTTC; CDR3aa: CASSESGTSGKSEQFF
v_gene: TRBV7-6; abundance: -; d_gene: TRBD1; j_gene: TRBJ1-5; CDR3nt: TGTGCCAGCAGCACACAGGGGAATCAGCCCCAGCATTTT; CDR3aa: CASSTQGNQPQHF
v_gene: TRBV12-3/TRBV12-4; abundance: -; d_gene: -; j_gene: TRBJ1-1; CDR3nt: TGTGCCAGCACCACTCGACTCAACACTGAAGCTTTCTTT; CDR3aa: CASTTRLNTEAFF
v_gene: TRBV6-5; abundance: few; d_gene: -; j_gene: TRBJ2-7; CDR3nt: TGTGCCAGCAGCCTATCAGGGGCCTCCGAGCAGTACTTC; CDR3aa: CASSLSGASEQYF
v_gene: TRBV18; abundance: -; d_gene: -; j_gene: TRBJ1-2; CDR3nt: TGTGCCAGCTCAGGAGGAAACTATGGCTACACCTTC; CDR3aa: CASSGGNYGYTF
v_gene: TRBV5-4; abundance: -; d_gene: TRBD1; j_gene: TRBJ1-6; CDR3nt: TGTGCCAGCAGCCCGCAGGGGGCCAATTCACCCCTCCACTTT; CDR3aa: CASSPQGANSPLHF
v_gene: TRBV19; abundance: -; d_gene: -; j_gene: TRBJ1-3; CDR3nt: TGTGCCAGTAGTATAGTGGGAGGATCTGGAAACACCATATATTTT; CDR3aa: CASSIVGGSGNTIYF
v_gene: TRBV11-3; abundance: -; d_gene: -; j_gene: TRBJ1-1; CDR3nt: TGTGCCAGCAGCTTAGACCTTAGAACTGAAGCTTTCTTT; CDR3aa: CASSLDLRTEAFF
v_gene: TRBV24-1; abundance: -; d_gene: -; j_gene: TRBJ2-2; CDR3nt: TGTGCCACCAGTGATAGGGGGTTCGGCGGGGAGCTGTTTTTT; CDR3aa: CATSDRGFGGELFF
v_gene: TRBV20-1; abundance: -; d_gene: -; j_gene: TRBJ1-2; CDR3nt: TGCAGTGCTAGAGGAGGTGCTGGCTACACCTTC; CDR3aa: CSARGGAGYTF
v_gene: TRBV28; abundance: -; d_gene: TRBD1; j_gene: TRBJ1-2; CDR3nt: TGTGCCAGCAGTTTGTTACCCCGGGACAGCGGCTATGGCTACACCTTC; CDR3aa: CASSLLPRDSGYGYTF
v_gene: TRBV2; abundance: -; d_gene: TRBD1; j_gene: TRBJ2-1; CDR3nt: TGTGCCAGCAGTAAACAGGGGGAGGTCTACAATGAGCAGTTCTTC; CDR3aa: CASSKQGEVYNEQFF
v_gene: TRBV5-6; abundance: -; d_gene: -; j_gene: TRBJ2-5; CDR3nt: TGTGCCAGCAGCCCAAAGGAGTGGAGGACAGAAGAGACCCAGTACTTC; CDR3aa: CASSPKEWRTEETQYF
v_gene: TRBV15; abundance: -; d_gene: TRBD2; j_gene: TRBJ2-2; CDR3nt: TGTGCCACCAGCAGAGGACTAGCGGGAGATAGGAACACCGGGGAGCTGTTTTTT; CDR3aa: CATSRGLAGDRNTGELFF
v_gene: TRBV19; abundance: -; d_gene: TRBD1; j_gene: TRBJ1-1; CDR3nt: TGTGCCAGTAGTATAGGACAGGGGGCCGCGAACACTGAAGCTTTCTTT; CDR3aa: CASSIGQGAANTEAFF
v_gene: TRBV19; abundance: -; d_gene: -; j_gene: TRBJ2-7; CDR3nt: TGTGCCAGTAGTAACATGTACGAGCAGTACTTC; CDR3aa: CASSNMYEQYF
v_gene: TRBV19; abundance: once; d_gene: -; j_gene: TRBJ2-3; CDR3nt: TGTGCCAGTAGAAACTCCCCCCGGCAGGGAGATACGCAGTATTTT; CDR3aa: CASRNSPRQGDTQYF
v_gene: TRBV3-1/TRBV3-2; abundance: few; d_gene: -; j_gene: TRBJ1-2; CDR3nt: TGTGCCAGCAGCCAAGGGTCCAGGAATGGCTACACCTTC; CDR3aa: CASSQGSRNGYTF